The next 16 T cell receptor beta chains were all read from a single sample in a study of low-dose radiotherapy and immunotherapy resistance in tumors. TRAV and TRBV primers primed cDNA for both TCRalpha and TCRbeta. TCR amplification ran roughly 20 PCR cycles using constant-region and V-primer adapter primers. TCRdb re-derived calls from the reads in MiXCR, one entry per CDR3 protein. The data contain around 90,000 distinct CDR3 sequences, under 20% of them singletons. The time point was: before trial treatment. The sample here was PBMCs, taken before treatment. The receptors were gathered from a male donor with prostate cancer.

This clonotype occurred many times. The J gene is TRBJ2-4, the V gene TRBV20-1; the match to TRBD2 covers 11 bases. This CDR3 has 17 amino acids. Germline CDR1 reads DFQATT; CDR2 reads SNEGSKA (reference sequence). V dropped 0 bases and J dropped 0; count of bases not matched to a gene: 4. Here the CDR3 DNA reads TGCAGTGCTAGAGAGACTAGCGGGATCATAGCCAAAAACATTCAGTACTTC. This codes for CSARETSGIIAKNIQYF.

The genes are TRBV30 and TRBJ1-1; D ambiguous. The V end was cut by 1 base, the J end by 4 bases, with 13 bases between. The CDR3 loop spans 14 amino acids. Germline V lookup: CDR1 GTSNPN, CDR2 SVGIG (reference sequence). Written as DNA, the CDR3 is TGTGCCTGGAGTGACCCCACATGGTTCACTGAAGCTTTCTTT. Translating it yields CAWSDPTWFTEAFF.

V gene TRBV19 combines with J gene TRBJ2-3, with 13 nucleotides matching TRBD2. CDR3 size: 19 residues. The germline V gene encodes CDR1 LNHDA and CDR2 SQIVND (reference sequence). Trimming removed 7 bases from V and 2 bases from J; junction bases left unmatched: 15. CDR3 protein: CASTKKARGTSGITDTQYF. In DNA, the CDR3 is TGTGCCAGTACTAAAAAGGCCCGGGGGACTAGCGGGATCACAGATACGCAGTATTTT. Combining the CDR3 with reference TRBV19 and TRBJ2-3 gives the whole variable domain DGGITQSPKYLFRKEGQNVTLSCEQNLNHDAMYWYRQDPGQGLRLIYYSQIVNDFQKGDIAEGYSVSREKKESFPLTVTSAQKNPTAFYLCASTKKARGTSGITDTQYFGPGTRLTVL.

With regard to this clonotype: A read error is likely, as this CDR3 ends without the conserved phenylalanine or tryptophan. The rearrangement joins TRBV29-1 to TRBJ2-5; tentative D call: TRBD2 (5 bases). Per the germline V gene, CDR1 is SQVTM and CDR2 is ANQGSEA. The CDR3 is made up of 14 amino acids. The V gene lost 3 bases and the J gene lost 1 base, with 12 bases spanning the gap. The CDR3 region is CSVESLAAQETQYS. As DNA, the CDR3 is TGCAGCGTTGAGTCCCTAGCCGCCCAAGAGACCCAGTACTCC.

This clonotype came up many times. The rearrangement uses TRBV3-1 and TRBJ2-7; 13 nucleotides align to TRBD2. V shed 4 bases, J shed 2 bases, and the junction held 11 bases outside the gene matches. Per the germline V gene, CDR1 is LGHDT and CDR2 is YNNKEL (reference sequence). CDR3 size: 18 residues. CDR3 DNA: TGTGCCAGCAGCCCACGGACTAGCGGGAGATCTTCGGCCTACGAGCAGTACTTC. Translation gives CASSPRTSGRSSAYEQYF.

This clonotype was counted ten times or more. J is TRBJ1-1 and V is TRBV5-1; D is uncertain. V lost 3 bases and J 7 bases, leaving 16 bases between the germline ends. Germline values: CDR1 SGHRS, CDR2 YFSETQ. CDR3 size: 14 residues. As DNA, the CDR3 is TGCGCCAGCAGCTCAACTATTACCGGGAGTGAAGCTTTCTTT. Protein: CASSSTITGSEAFF.

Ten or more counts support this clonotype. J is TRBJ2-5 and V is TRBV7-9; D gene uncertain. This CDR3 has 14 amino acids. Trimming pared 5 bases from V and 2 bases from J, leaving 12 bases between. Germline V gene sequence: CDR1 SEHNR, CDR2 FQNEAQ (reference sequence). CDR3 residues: CASSGDGIQETQYF. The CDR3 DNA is TGTGCCAGCAGCGGCGATGGGATTCAAGAGACCCAGTACTTC.

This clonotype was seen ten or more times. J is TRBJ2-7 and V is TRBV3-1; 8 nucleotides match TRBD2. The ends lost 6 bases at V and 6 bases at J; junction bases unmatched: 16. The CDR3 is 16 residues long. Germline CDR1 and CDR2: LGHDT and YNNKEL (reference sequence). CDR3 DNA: TGTGCCAGCAGTCGGGTAGTTAGCGGGACCCTCGCCGAGCAGTACTTC. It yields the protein CASSRVVSGTLAEQYF.

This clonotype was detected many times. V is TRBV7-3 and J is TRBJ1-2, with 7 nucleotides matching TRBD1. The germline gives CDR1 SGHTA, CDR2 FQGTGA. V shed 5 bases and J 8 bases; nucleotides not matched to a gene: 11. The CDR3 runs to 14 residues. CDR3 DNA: TGTGCCAGCAGCCCAGGGGGTGGTATGGACGGCTACACCTTC. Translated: CASSPGGGMDGYTF.

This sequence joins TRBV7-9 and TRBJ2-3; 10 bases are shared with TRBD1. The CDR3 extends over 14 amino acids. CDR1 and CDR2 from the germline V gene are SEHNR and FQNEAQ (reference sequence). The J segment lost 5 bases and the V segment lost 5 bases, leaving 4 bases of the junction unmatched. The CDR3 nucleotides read TGTGCCAGCAGCACGACAGGGGGCAAAGATACGCAGTATTTT. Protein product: CASSTTGGKDTQYF. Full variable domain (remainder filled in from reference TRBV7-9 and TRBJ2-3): DTGVSQNPRHKITKRGQNVTFRCDPISEHNRLYWYRQTLGQGPEFLTYFQNEAQLEKSRLLSDRFSAERPKGSFSTLEIQRTEQGDSAMYLCASSTTGGKDTQYFGPGTRLTVL.

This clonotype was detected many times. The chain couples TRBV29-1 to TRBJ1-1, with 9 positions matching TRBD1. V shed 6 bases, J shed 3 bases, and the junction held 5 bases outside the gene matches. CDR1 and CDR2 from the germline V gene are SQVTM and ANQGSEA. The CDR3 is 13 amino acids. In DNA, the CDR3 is TGCAGCGTCGCGACAGGGGGACACACTGAAGCTTTCTTT. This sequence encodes CSVATGGHTEAFF.

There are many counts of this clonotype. The CDR3 protein is CASSRTSGGSYEQYF. CDR3 DNA: TGTGCCAGCAGCCGCACTAGCGGGGGATCCTACGAGCAGTACTTC. V and J are TRBV16 and TRBJ2-7, with 11 bases fitting TRBD2. J lost 1 base, V lost 4 bases, and 3 bases had no gene match. This CDR3 has 15 amino acids. Germline V CDR1 and CDR2: KGHSY, FQNENV.

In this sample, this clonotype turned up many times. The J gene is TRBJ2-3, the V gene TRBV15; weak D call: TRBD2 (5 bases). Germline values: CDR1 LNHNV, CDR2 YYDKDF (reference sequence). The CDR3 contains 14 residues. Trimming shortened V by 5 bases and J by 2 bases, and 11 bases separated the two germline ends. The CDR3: CATSGRADTDTQYF. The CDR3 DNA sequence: TGTGCCACCAGCGGGCGGGCGGACACAGATACGCAGTATTTT.

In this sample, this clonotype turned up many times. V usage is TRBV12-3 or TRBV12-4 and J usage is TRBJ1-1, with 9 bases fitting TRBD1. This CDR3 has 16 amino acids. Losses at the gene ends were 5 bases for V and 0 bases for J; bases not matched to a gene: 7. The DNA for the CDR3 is TGTGCCAGCAGTCCCCAGACAGGGGGTATGAACACTGAAGCTTTCTTT. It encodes CASSPQTGGMNTEAFF.

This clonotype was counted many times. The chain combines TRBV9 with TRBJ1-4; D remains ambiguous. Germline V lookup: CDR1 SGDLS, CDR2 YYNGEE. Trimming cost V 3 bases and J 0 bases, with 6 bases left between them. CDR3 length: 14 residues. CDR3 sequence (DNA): TGTGCCAGCAGCGGGGATGCAACTAATGAAAAACTGTTTTTT. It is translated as CASSGDATNEKLFF.

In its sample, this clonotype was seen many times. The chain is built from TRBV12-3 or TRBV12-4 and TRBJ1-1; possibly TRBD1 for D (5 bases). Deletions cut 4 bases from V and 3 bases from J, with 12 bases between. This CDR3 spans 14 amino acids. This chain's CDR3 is CASSSTGGDTEAFF. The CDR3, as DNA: TGTGCCAGCAGTTCTACTGGGGGTGACACTGAAGCTTTCTTT.